The TCR beta chain described here comes from a study of T cells expressing NK-cell markers. The study, taken as a whole, reports: Six or seven donors had dominant NKG2C+ clonotypes that comprised roughly 1.0-8% of their CD8+ T cells.

The CDR3 consists of 15 residues. With respect to this clonotype: Its target is unknown.

TCRdb re-called the 5' RACE reads, yielding one record per CDR3 amino acid sequence without DNA. The sample has 400,000 or so distinct CDR3 sequences. Source material: blood T cells: a sorted CD56 or NKG2C T cell subset, CD4+ or CD8+ T cells, or bulk PBMC T cells (not recorded which). The receptor was derived from a woman aged 45-59 years in good health. V is TRBV12-3 or TRBV12-4 and J is TRBJ1-1. The CDR3 reads CASSGLGGSEGEAFF.